This T cell receptor (beta chain) originates from a study of identical twins. Findings of the study overall: Within beta out-of-frame sequences, the excess sharing observed between twins was weaker. Conclusions were based on cross-sectional statistical analysis, without following the same donors.

A remark on this clonotype: Antigen: not known.

The CDR3 totals 17 residues. V was trimmed by 3 bases and J by 5 bases, leaving 19 bases between them. TCRdb independently ran MiXCR on the 5' RACE reads; one entry per CDR3 protein. The data show about 20,000 distinct CDR3 sequences, with roughly 70% seen just once and 5.9% held by the top ten. The genes are TRBV12-3 or TRBV12-4 and TRBJ2-2, with D tentatively TRBD1 (6 bases). Sequences were obtained from memory (CD45RO+) T cells sorted from blood. This TCR derives from a woman under 30 in good health. This table probably holds off-target reads from a library built for another chain. The CDR3 DNA sequence: TGTGCCAGCAGTTTGGTTGCAGGGGCAGAGGAAACCGGGGAGCTGTTTTTT. Amino acid sequence: CASSLVAGAEETGELFF.